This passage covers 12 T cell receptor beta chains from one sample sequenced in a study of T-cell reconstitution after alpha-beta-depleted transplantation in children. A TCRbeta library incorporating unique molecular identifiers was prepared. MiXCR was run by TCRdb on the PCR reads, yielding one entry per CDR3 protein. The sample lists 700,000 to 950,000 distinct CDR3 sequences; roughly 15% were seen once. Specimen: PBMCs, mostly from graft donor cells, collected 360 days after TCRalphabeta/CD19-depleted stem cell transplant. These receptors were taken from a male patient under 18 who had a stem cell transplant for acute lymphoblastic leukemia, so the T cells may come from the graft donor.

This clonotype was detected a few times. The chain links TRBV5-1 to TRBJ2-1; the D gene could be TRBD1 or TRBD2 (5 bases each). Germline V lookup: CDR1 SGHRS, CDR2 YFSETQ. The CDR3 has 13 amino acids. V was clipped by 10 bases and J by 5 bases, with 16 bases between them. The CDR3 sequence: CADSAGIDNEQFF. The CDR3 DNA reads TGCGCCGACAGCGCGGGTATCGACAATGAGCAGTTCTTC.

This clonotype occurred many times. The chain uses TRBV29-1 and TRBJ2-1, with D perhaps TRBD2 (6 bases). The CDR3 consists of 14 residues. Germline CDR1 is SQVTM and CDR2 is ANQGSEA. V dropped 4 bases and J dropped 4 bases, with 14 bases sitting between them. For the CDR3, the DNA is TGCAGCGTTGCGACCCTAGCGACTTACAATGAGCAGTTCTTC. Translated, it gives CSVATLATYNEQFF.

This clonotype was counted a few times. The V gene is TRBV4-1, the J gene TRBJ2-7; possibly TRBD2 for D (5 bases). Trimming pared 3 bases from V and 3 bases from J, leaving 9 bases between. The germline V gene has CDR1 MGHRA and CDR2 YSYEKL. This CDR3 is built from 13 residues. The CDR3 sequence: CASSHPGIYEQYF. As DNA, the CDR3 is TGCGCCAGCAGCCATCCCGGGATCTACGAGCAGTACTTC.

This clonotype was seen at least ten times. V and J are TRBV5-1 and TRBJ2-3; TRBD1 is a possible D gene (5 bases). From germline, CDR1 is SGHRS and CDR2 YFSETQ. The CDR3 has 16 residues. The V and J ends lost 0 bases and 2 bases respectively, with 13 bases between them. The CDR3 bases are TGCGCCAGCAGCTTGGTAAGACAGATCTCCACAGATACGCAGTATTTT. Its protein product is CASSLVRQISTDTQYF.

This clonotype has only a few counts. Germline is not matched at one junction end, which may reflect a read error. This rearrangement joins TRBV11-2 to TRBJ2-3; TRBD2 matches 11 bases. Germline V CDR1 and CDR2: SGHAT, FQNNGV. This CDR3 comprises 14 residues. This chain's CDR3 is CASSFTTTGTSGLF. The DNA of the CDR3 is TGTGCCAGCAGCTTCACTACTACCGGGACTAGCGGCCTTTTT.

The CDR3 sequence: CASSRDRLETF. As DNA, the CDR3 is TGTGCCAGCAGCCGGGACAGGCTAGAAACCTTC. V gene TRBV7-9 combines with J gene TRBJ1-2; 8 nucleotides align to TRBD1. This CDR3 comprises 11 residues. V was pared by 5 bases and J by 14 bases, with 7 bases of the junction left unmatched. Germline V gene data show CDR1 as SEHNR and CDR2 as FQNEAQ (reference sequence).

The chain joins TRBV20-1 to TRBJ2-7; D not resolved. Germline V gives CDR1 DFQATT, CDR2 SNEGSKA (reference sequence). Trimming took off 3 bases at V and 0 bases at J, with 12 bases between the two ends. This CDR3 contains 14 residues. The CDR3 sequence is CSASTQRPSYEQYF. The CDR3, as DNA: TGCAGTGCTAGTACTCAGCGCCCCTCCTACGAGCAGTACTTC.

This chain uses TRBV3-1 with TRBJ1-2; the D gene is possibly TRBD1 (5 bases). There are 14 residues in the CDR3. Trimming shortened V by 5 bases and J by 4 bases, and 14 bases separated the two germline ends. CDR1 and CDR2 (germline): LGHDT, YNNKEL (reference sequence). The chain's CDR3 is CASSRAGKFYGYTF. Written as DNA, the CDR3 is TGTGCCAGCAGCAGGGCAGGGAAATTCTATGGCTACACCTTC.

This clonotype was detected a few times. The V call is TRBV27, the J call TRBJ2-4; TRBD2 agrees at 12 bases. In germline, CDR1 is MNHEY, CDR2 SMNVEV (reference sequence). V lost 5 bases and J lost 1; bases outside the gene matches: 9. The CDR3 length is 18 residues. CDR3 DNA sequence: TGTGCCAGCAGTAGGATGCTAGCGGGAGGGTACGCCAAAAACATTCAGTACTTC. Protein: CASSRMLAGGYAKNIQYF.

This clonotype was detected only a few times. CDR3 sequence (DNA): TGTGCCAGCAGTTTAATCCAGAGCGCCACAGATACGCAGTATTTT. Its protein is CASSLIQSATDTQYF. The V and J genes are TRBV27 and TRBJ2-3; D ambiguous. Trimming removed 2 bases from V and 2 bases from J, with 11 bases in between. This CDR3 spans 15 amino acids. Germline V lookup: CDR1 MNHEY, CDR2 SMNVEV (reference sequence).

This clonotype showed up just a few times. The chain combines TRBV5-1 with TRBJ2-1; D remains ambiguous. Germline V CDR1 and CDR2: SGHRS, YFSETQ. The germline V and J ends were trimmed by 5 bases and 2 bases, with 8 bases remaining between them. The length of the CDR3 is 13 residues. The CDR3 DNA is TGCGCCAGCAGTTACTATACCTACAATGAGCAGTTCTTC. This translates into CASSYYTYNEQFF. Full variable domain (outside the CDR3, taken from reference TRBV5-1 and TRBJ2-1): KAGVTQTPRYLIKTRGQQVTLSCSPISGHRSVSWYQQTPGQGLQFLFEYFSETQRNKGNFPGRFSGRQFSNSRSEMNVSTLELGDSALYLCASSYYTYNEQFFGPGTRLTVL.

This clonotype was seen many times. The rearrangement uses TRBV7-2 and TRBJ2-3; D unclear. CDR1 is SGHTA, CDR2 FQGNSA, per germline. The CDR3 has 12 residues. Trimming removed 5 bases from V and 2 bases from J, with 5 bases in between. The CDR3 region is CTSSLYTDTQYF. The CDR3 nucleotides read TGTACCAGCAGCCTCTACACAGATACGCAGTATTTT.